Listed below are T cell receptor beta chains from one sample, sequenced in a study of radiation and T cells in renal cell carcinoma. Some clones are missing from TCRdb's copy, which holds only in-frame ones; the method was immunoSEQ multiplex PCR. The data hold approximately 100,000 clones, with about 88% observed a single time. The material sequenced was blood, taken from a patient whose treatment included radiotherapy and nephrectomy. The receptors derive from a man aged 45 to 65 with renal cell carcinoma. The CDR3 runs from the conserved cysteine through the conserved F or W. A D gene is named only where the DNA matches it firmly. The listing skips clone size in some rows; elsewhere it reads once, few, many or a size class.

j_call,clone_size,d_call,v_call,cdr3_aa,cdr3_nt
TRBJ1-2,NA,NA,TRBV7-9,CASSPVDQYGYTF,TGTGCCAGCAGCCCCGTTGATCAGTATGGCTACACCTTC
TRBJ2-5,few,NA,TRBV9,CASSVGVAGQETQYF,TGTGCCAGCAGCGTAGGGGTAGCAGGGCAAGAGACCCAGTACTTC
TRBJ2-7,NA,NA,TRBV6-5,CASRRTLDYEQYF,TGTGCCAGCAGGCGGACGCTGGACTACGAGCAGTACTTC
TRBJ1-1,NA,NA,TRBV19,CASSRAEMNTEAFF,TGTGCCAGTAGTAGAGCAGAAATGAACACTGAAGCTTTCTTT
TRBJ2-1,NA,TRBD2,TRBV2,CASSDGSGRYNEQFF,TGTGCCAGCAGTGACGGGAGCGGGAGATACAATGAGCAGTTCTTC
TRBJ2-7,few,NA,TRBV5-3,CARRLRGQGWVYEQYF,TGTGCCAGAAGACTTAGGGGCCAGGGGTGGGTCTACGAGCAGTACTTC
TRBJ2-6,once,NA,TRBV28,CASSLGAALSGANVLTF,TGTGCCAGCAGTTTGGGAGCGGCCCTCTCCGGGGCCAACGTCCTGACTTTC
TRBJ2-1,NA,NA,TRBV4-2,CASSQDHIISSYNEQFF,TGTGCCAGCAGCCAAGATCATATTATAAGCTCCTACAATGAGCAGTTCTTC
TRBJ2-3,once,TRBD2,TRBV25-1,CASSASSGTDTQYF,TGTGCCAGCAGTGCTTCTAGCGGGACTGATACGCAGTATTTT
TRBJ1-1,NA,NA,TRBV28,CASSLWGQAFF,TGTGCCAGCAGTTTATGGGGCCAAGCTTTCTTT
TRBJ2-3,NA,NA,TRBV5-4,CASYIFGDTQYF,TGTGCCAGCTACATCTTTGGAGATACGCAGTATTTT
TRBJ1-1,NA,NA,TRBV2,CASSVATGFSTEAFF,TGTGCCAGCAGTGTGGCGACAGGTTTCTCAACTGAAGCTTTCTTT
TRBJ2-2,NA,NA,TRBV7-8,CASSLGALNTGELFF,TGTGCCAGCAGCTTAGGGGCTCTGAACACCGGGGAGCTGTTTTTT
TRBJ2-2,NA,NA,TRBV5-1,CASSLATRGTGELFF,TGCGCCAGCAGCTTGGCGACAAGAGGGACCGGGGAGCTGTTTTTT
TRBJ1-1,NA,TRBD1,TRBV18,CASSAEGQGTEAFF,TGTGCCAGCTCAGCCGAGGGACAGGGCACTGAAGCTTTCTTT
TRBJ1-5,NA,NA,TRBV6-6,CASQLDRNQPQHF,TGTGCCAGCCAACTGGACCGGAATCAGCCCCAGCATTTT
TRBJ2-1,NA,NA,TRBV4-1,CASSPGTRVGWQFF,TGCGCCAGCAGCCCCGGGACCCGGGTAGGATGGCAGTTCTTC
TRBJ2-3,NA,NA,TRBV18,CASSPPVGQGTDTQYF,TGTGCCAGCTCACCACCCGTTGGGCAGGGCACAGATACGCAGTATTTT
TRBJ2-4,NA,TRBD2,TRBV7-8,CASSGQTSGTKNIQYF,TGTGCCAGCAGCGGGCAGACTAGCGGGACCAAAAACATTCAGTACTTC
TRBJ1-1,NA,TRBD1,TRBV11-3,CASSPGQGRTTEAFF,TGTGCCAGCAGCCCCGGACAGGGGAGGACCACTGAAGCTTTCTTT
TRBJ2-5,NA,TRBD1,TRBV6-1,CASSRDRGQETQYF,TGTGCCAGCAGCCGGGACAGGGGGCAAGAGACCCAGTACTTC
TRBJ2-5,NA,NA,TRBV7-2,CASSFGSLRGTQYF,TGTGCCAGCAGCTTCGGCTCTCTCCGGGGGACCCAGTACTTC
TRBJ1-2,NA,NA,TRBV7-9,CASSFNARNYGYTF,TGTGCCAGCAGCTTTAACGCCAGAAACTATGGCTACACCTTC
TRBJ2-1,NA,TRBD2,TRBV29-1,CSVEAGLSYNEQFF,TGCAGCGTTGAAGCGGGACTATCCTACAATGAGCAGTTCTTC
TRBJ2-1,NA,NA,TRBV30,CAWSVNGYNEQFF,TGTGCCTGGAGTGTTAACGGATACAATGAGCAGTTCTTC
TRBJ1-3,NA,NA,TRBV6-6,CASSNRAGNTIYF,TGTGCCAGCAGTAACAGGGCTGGAAACACCATATATTTT
TRBJ1-1,NA,NA,TRBV7-2,CASSPQGTDTEAFF,TGTGCCAGCAGCCCTCAGGGTACGGACACTGAAGCTTTCTTT
TRBJ1-1,few,NA,TRBV6-1,CASSLENTEAFF,TGTGCCAGCAGCCTTGAGAACACTGAAGCTTTCTTT
TRBJ1-2,NA,NA,TRBV7-9,CASSLEGTAKNGYTF,TGTGCCAGCAGCTTAGAGGGGACGGCTAAGAATGGCTACACCTTC
TRBJ2-5,NA,NA,TRBV5-5,CASSFVQQETQYF,TGTGCCAGCAGCTTCGTACAGCAAGAGACCCAGTACTTC
TRBJ2-2,NA,TRBD2,TRBV19,CASRSLAGANTGELFF,TGTGCCAGTAGATCTTTAGCGGGTGCGAACACCGGGGAGCTGTTTTTT
TRBJ1-6,few,TRBD1,TRBV7-2,CASSSYYLTGDSYNSPLHF,TGTGCCAGCAGCTCATATTACCTTACAGGGGACAGCTATAATTCACCCCTCCACTTT
TRBJ2-1,NA,NA,TRBV5-6,CASSLGPTSYNEQFF,TGTGCCAGCAGCTTGGGACCTACCTCCTACAATGAGCAGTTCTTC
TRBJ2-4,NA,NA,TRBV21-1,CASSKGECFGNIQYF,TGTGCCAGCAGCAAAGGGGAGTGCTTCGGAAACATTCAGTACTTC
TRBJ1-2,NA,NA,TRBV20-1,CSASLDYGYTF,TGCAGTGCTAGTCTGGATTATGGCTACACCTTC
TRBJ2-6,once,TRBD1,TRBV5-1,CASSWTGTGDGSGANVLTF,TGCGCCAGCAGCTGGACCGGGACAGGGGATGGTTCTGGGGCCAACGTCCTGACTTTC
TRBJ2-7,NA,NA,TRBV27,CATRKGGEQYF,TGTGCCACGAGAAAGGGAGGCGAGCAGTACTTC
TRBJ2-7,NA,NA,TRBV2,CASRWGYTYEQYF,TGTGCCAGCCGCTGGGGATATACCTACGAGCAGTACTTC
TRBJ1-5,NA,NA,TRBV29-1,CSVTQGLNQPQHF,TGCAGCGTTACACAGGGACTCAATCAGCCCCAGCATTTT
TRBJ1-6,NA,NA,TRBV9,CASSVEGGLNSPLHF,TGTGCCAGCAGCGTAGAGGGGGGGCTGAATTCACCCCTCCACTTT
TRBJ2-2,NA,TRBD1,TRBV5-1,CATRDRGRLFF,TGCGCCACCCGGGACAGGGGAAGACTGTTTTTT
TRBJ2-7,NA,NA,TRBV19,CASSIDSAYEQYF,TGTGCCAGTAGTATTGACAGTGCCTACGAGCAGTACTTC
TRBJ1-2,NA,NA,TRBV6-1,CASSGPFRLGSSYGYTF,TGTGCCAGCAGTGGACCGTTCAGGTTAGGATCTAGCTATGGCTACACCTTC
TRBJ1-2,NA,TRBD1,TRBV6-5,CASSSKYRGYGYTF,TGTGCCAGCAGTTCCAAATACAGGGGCTATGGCTACACCTTC
TRBJ2-6,NA,NA,TRBV5-1,CASSLFTPGANVLTF,TGCGCCAGCAGCTTGTTTACGCCTGGGGCCAACGTCCTGACTTTC
TRBJ2-3,NA,NA,TRBV7-2,CASSHRPDTQYF,TGTGCCAGCAGCCACAGACCAGATACGCAGTATTTT